A single T cell receptor (beta chain) is shown here with its context. This sample was included in a study of blood T cell repertoires in COVID-19. In the original workflow: Cell counts per sample came from amplifying reference gene primers. The repertoire was sequenced with immunoSEQ multiplex PCR; TCRdb's copy has only in-frame clones and lacks some. The D gene and trimming were derived from the DNA, and the V and J assignments and clone size from that table. This table has a few hundred thousand clones, more than 75% appearing once. Looked up from germline, CDR1 is MDHEN and CDR2 is SYDVKM. Trimming took off 5 bases at V and 8 bases at J, with 16 bases between the two ends. This CDR3 region has 14 residues.

The sequenced sample was peripheral blood. The V and J genes are TRBV28 and TRBJ2-1; D uncertain. The clonotype comes from a woman in her seventies with COVID-19, enrolled during active disease. DNA of the CDR3: TGTGCCAGCAGTCCCGCGGCCTTAGCCTATGAGCAGTTCTTC. Its protein product is CASSPAALAYEQFF.